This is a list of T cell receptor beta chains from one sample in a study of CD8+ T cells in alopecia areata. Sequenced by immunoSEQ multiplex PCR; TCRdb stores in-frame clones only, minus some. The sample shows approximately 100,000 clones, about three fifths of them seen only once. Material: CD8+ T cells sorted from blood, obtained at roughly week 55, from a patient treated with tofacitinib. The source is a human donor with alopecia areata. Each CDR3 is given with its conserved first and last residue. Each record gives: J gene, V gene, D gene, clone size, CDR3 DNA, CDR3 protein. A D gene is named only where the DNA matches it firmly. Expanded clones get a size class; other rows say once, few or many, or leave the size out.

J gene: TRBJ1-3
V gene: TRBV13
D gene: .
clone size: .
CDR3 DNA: TGTGCCAGCAGCTTCTCCTCTGGAAACACCATATATTTT
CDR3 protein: CASSFSSGNTIYF

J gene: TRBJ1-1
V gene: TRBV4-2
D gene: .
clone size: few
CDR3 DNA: TGTGCCAGCAGCCAAACCGGGAGTGAAGCTTTCTTT
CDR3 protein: CASSQTGSEAFF

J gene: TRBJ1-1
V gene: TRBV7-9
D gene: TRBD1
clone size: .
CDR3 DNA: TGTGCCAGCAGCCCCCGGACAGGGTACACTGAAGCTTTCTTT
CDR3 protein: CASSPRTGYTEAFF

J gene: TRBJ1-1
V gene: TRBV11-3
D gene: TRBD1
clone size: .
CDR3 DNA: TGTGCCAGCAGCTTAGAACCACAGGGGCCGGGCACTGAAGCTTTCTTT
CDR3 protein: CASSLEPQGPGTEAFF

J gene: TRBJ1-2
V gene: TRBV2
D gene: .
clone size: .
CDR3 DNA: TGTGCCAGCAGTGAGGGGACTAACTATGGCTACACCTTC
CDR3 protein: CASSEGTNYGYTF

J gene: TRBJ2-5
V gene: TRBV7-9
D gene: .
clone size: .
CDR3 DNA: TGTGCCAGCACCAACACCTTGACAAGCAGGACACAAGAGACCCAGTACTTC
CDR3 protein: CASTNTLTSRTQETQYF

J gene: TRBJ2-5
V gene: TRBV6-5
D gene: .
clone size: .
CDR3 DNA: TGTGCCAGCACACGAGTGTATCGGGGCCAAGAGACCCAGTACTTC
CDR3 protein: CASTRVYRGQETQYF

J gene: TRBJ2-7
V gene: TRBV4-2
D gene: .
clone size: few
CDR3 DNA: TGTGCCAGCAGCCAAGAGGGGATCTACGAGCAGTACTTC
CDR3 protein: CASSQEGIYEQYF

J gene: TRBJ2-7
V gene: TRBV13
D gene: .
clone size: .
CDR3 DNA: TGTGCCAGCAGCGAGGAAGGATTCTACGAGCAGTACTTC
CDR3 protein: CASSEEGFYEQYF

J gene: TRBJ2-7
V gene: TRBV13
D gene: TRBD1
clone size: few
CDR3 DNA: TGTGCCAGCAGCTTAGGTGGACAGGACTCCTACGAGCAGTACTTC
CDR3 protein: CASSLGGQDSYEQYF

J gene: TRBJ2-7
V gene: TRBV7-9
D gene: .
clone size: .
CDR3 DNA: TGTGCCAGCAGCCCCCGTCCCGGCGAGCAGTACTTC
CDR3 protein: CASSPRPGEQYF

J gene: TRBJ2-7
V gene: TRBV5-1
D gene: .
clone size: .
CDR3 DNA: TGCGCCAGCAGTTACTCTCACGGGTACGAGCAGTACTTC
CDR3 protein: CASSYSHGYEQYF

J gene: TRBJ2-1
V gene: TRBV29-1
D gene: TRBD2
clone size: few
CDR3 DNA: TGCAGCGTTAGCGGGGGGGCCTCCTACAATGAGCAGTTCTTC
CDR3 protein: CSVSGGASYNEQFF

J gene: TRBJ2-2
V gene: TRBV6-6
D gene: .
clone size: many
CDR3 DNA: TGTGCCAGCAGTTGGACAGTGGGTACCGGGGAGCTGTTTTTT
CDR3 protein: CASSWTVGTGELFF

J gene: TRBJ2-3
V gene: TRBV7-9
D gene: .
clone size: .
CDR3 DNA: TGTGCCAGCAGGTCCGGGACCTCGAGGACAGATACGCAGTATTTT
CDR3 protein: CASRSGTSRTDTQYF

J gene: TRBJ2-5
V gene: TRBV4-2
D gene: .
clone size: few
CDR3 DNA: TGTGCCAGCAGCCAACCGCCGAGAGAGGAGACCCAGTACTTC
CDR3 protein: CASSQPPREETQYF

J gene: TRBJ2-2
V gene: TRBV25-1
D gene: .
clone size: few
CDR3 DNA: TGTGCCAGCATACACGGGAACACCGGGGAGCTGTTTTTT
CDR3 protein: CASIHGNTGELFF

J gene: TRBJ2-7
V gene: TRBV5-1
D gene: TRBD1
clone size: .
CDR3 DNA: TGCGCCAGCACCAACTCCAGGGGGTTTGGCGAGCAGTACTTC
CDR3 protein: CASTNSRGFGEQYF

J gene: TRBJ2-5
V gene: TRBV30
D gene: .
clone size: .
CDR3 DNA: TGTGCCTGGAGTGTTTCACCTGGTACCCAGTACTTC
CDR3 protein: CAWSVSPGTQYF

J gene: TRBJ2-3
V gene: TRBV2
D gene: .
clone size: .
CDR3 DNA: TGTGCCCCGGCGTGGACAGTGGTCGAGGGGACAGATACGCAGTATTTT
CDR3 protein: CAPAWTVVEGTDTQYF

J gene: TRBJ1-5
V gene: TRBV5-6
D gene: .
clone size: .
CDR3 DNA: TGTGCCAGCAGCTTCGGGGGATGGCCCCAGCATTTT
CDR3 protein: CASSFGGWPQHF

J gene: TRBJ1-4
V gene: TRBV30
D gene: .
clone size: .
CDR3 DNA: TGTGCCTGGAGTGCCCCCCAAGACAGTGCAACTAATGAAAAACTGTTTTTT
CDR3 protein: CAWSAPQDSATNEKLFF

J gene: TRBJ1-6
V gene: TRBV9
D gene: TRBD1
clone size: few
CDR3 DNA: TGTGCCAGCAGCGGTCGGGACAGTAATTCACCCCTCCACTTT
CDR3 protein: CASSGRDSNSPLHF

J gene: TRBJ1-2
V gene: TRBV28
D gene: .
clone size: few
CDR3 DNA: TGTGCCAGCAGTCTCTCTCAAGACACGGATGGCTACACCTTC
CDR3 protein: CASSLSQDTDGYTF

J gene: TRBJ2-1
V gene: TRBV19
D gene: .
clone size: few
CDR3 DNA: TGTGCCAGTACCATCGGCCTAGCCCCCTACAATGAGCAGTTCTTC
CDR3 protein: CASTIGLAPYNEQFF

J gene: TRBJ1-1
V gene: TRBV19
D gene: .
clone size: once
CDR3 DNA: TGTGCCAGTATCCAGGTGTCGAACACTGAAGCTTTCTTT
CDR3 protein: CASIQVSNTEAFF

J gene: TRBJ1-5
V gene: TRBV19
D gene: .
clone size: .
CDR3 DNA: TGTGCCAGTAGTACTCTCGGAGTGAATCAGCCCCAGCATTTT
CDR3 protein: CASSTLGVNQPQHF

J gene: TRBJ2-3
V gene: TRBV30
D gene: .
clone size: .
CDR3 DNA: TGTGCCTGGAGTGTACTCGCCGGAGATACGCAGTATTTT
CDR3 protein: CAWSVLAGDTQYF

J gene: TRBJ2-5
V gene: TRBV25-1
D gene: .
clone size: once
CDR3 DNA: TGTGCCAGCGCCGAGAGGAAGGGGCCTAACCAAGAGACCCAGTACTTC
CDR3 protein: CASAERKGPNQETQYF

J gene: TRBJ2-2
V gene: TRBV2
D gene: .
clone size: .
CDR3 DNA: TGTGCCAGCAGTGCATCCCCCTATGGCACCGGGGAGCTGTTTTTT
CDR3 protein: CASSASPYGTGELFF

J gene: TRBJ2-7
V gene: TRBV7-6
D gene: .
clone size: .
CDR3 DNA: TGTGCCAGCAGCTTAGCTGACAGTGGCTCCTACGAGCAGTACTTC
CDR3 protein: CASSLADSGSYEQYF

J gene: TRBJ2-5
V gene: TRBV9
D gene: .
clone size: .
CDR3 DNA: TGTGCCAGCAGCAACAACCAAGAGACCCAGTACTTC
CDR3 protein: CASSNNQETQYF

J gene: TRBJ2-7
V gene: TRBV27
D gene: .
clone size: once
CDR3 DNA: TGTGCCAGCAGTTTGCGGACAGTGGGTGAGCAGTACTTC
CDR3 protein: CASSLRTVGEQYF

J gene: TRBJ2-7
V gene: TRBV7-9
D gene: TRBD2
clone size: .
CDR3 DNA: TGTGCCAGCAGCCCGAGGGAGGGGCGTCCTGGTTACGAGCAGTACTTC
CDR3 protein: CASSPREGRPGYEQYF

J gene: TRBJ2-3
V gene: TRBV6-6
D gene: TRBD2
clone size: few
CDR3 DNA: TGTGCCAGCAGAGCGGGGGGGGGCACAGATACGCAGTATTTT
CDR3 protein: CASRAGGGTDTQYF

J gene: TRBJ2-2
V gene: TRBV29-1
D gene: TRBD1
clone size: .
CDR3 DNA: TGCAGCGTTGAGTCAGGGGGCGATTACACCGGGGAGCTGTTTTTT
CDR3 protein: CSVESGGDYTGELFF

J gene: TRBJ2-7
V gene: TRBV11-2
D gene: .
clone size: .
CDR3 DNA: TGTGCCAGCAGCTACCGACGGAAGTCCTACGAGCAGTACTTC
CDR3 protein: CASSYRRKSYEQYF

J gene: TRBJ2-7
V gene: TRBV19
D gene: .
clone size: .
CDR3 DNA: TGTGCCAGTAGTAGCCGACAGGAGTCCTACGAGCAGTACTTC
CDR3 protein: CASSSRQESYEQYF

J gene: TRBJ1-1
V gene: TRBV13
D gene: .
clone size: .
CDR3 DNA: TGTGCCAGCAGCTTAGGCCGGGGTAAAGCTTTCTTT
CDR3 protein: CASSLGRGKAFF

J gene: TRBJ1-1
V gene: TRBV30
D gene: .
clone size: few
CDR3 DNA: TGTGCCTGGACTTGGATAGGGGGAACTGAAGCTTTCTTT
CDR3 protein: CAWTWIGGTEAFF

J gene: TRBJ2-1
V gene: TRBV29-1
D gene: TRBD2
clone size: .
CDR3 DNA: TGCAGCGTGTCCCTTCGGGGGGGCCCGCGGAATGAGCAGTTCTTC
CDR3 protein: CSVSLRGGPRNEQFF

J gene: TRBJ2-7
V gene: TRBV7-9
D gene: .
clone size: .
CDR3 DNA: TGTGCCAGCAGCTCCTTGTCGAGGTTGGGGTTATTTGACGAGCAGTACTTC
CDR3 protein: CASSSLSRLGLFDEQYF

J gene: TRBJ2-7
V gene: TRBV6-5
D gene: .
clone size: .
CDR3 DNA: TGTGCCAGCAGTTCCCACGGTTCCTACGAGCAGTACTTC
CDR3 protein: CASSSHGSYEQYF

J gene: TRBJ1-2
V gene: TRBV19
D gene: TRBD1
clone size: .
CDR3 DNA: TGTGCCAGTAGTCCCTACGGACAGGGGGCAGCGAATGGCTACACCTTC
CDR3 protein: CASSPYGQGAANGYTF

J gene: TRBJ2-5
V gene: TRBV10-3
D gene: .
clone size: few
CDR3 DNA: TGTGCCATCAGTGAGTCGCCCCAGCAAGAGACCCAGTACTTC
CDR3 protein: CAISESPQQETQYF

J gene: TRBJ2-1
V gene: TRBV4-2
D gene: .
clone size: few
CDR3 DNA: TGTGCCAGCAGCCCCTACCCTAACGCGAGGGGTAGCTCCTACAATGAGCAGTTCTTC
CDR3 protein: CASSPYPNARGSSYNEQFF

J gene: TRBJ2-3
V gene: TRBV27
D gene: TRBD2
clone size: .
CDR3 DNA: TGTGCCAGCAGTTCCGTGACTAGCGGGGGACACACAGATACGCAGTATTTT
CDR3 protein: CASSSVTSGGHTDTQYF

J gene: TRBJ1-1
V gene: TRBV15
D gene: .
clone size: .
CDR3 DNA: TGTGCCACCACTATGGAACGCCTTGACACTGAAGCTTTCTTT
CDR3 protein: CATTMERLDTEAFF

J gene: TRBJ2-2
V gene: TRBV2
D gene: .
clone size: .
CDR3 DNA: TGTGCCACCCTGACGGGAAACACCGGGGAGCTGTTTTTT
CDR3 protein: CATLTGNTGELFF